The T cell receptor (beta chain) described here comes from a study of vaccination and CD4 T cells after COVID-19 (dated by TCRdb to 2021 to 2024). For context, the study as a whole: SARS-CoV-2 positivity had been established in the convalescent patients by nasal swab PCR, and mild disease was recorded in several of these patients and severe disease in one. In 10 COVID-19 convalescent patients and a few infection-naive healthy vaccine recipients, the spike-specific CD4+ TCR repertoire before mRNA vaccination was compared with the repertoire after mRNA vaccination. The time from the second vaccine dose to post-vaccine blood sampling had a median of roughly 70 days and ranged from about 12 to 250 days. In control cultures, a CEFX viral epitope pool was used as positive control, an HIV-1 Nef peptide pool was used as negative control, or no peptide was added. Six males and four females were included in the convalescent cohort, with two Hispanic individuals, seven Caucasians, two Asians and one multiracial person represented. For stimulating the cultures, overlapping spike peptide pools were used, derived from SARS-CoV-2 as well as from the common cold coronaviruses HCoV-NL63, HCoV-OC43 and HCoV-229E. Post-COVID blood samples from convalescent patients were collected a median of roughly 100 days after diagnosis, with a range of 35 to 161 days. Each participant got two doses of either the Pfizer-BioNTech BNT162b2 vaccine (n=8) or the Moderna mRNA-1273 vaccine (n=2). Overall results and qualifications from the work: In convalescent patients, a median 86.3% of post-vaccine SARS-CoV-2-reactive clones were detected only after vaccination, and vaccine-specific priming was suggested by this finding. An increase in the median number of SARS-CoV-2-reactive clonotypes from approximately 20 after infection to 35 to 40 after vaccination was observed, but the change was not found to be significant. The number of convalescent patients in the study was relatively small, and the study did not examine early timepoints following natural infection. Of the vaccine-specific clones in convalescent patients, 304 of 307, or nearly all, reacted only to SARS-CoV-2 spike and did not cross-react with common cold coronaviruses.

Note on this clonotype: Which antigen it targets is not known. Qualities for individual bases were not recorded, and no much larger clone is one base off.

The sample's treatment or condition label, decoded: approximately nine-day PBMC culture with coronavirus spike peptide pools or control peptides (ViraFEST assay). The ViraFEST assay, used in the study, expanded antigen-specific T cells with peptide pools and then identified the expanded clonotypes through TCR sequencing. Positive SARS-CoV-2 PCR tests in the convalescent patients dated from March to December 2020, before Alpha, Beta and Delta variants emerged in the United States. More than 1.5 million PBMCs per well were cultured in IMDM with roughly 5% human AB serum and approximately 10 IU/ml IL-2, plus 10 ug/ml peptide pools. On days 3 and 7, half of the culture medium was replaced with fresh IL-2-containing medium. CD4+ T cells were isolated after less than twelve days of culture through negative selection using the EasySep CD4+ T cell isolation kit. Ficoll-Paque Plus gradient centrifugation was used to isolate PBMCs from whole blood, and the isolated PBMCs were then either used fresh or cryopreserved at -140C. Culture conditions were generally each tested in triplicate wells.

From cysteine to phenylalanine, the CDR3 is 17 amino acids long. Only the CDR3 part of the read is kept: 51 bases, read in frame from the first base. V and J are trimmed by 6 bases and 3 bases, and the gene matches miss 12 bases of the junction. The library relied on PCR. DNA from cultured CD4+ T cells underwent TCR sequencing with the Oncomine TCR Beta short-read assay at the Johns Hopkins FTIC core. The QIAamp micro DNA kit was used to extract genomic DNA from the cultured CD4+ T cells. The Oncomine TCR Beta libraries from cultured CD4+ T cells were pooled using unique dual indexes and then sequenced on an Illumina iSeq 100. From the authors' description of their analysis: Non-productive sequences were removed, and CDR3s that did not start with C, did not end with F or W, or were shorter than 7 amino acids were discarded. Antigen-specific clonotypes were identified with the MANAFEST web application by comparing peptide-stimulated wells with reference and other culture wells. Positive clones required FDR below 0.05, an odds ratio above 5, and productive frequency above 0.1% in at least two of three replicate wells. A clonotype was classed as cross-reactive if the clonotype showed significant expansion both in SARS-CoV-2 spike wells and in at least one common cold coronavirus spike condition. CDR3 homology was assessed with Levenshtein distances (stringdist) and unrooted phylogenetic trees (ape) in R version 3.6.1. The raw public reads went through TCRdb reprocessing: fastp at Q25, MiXCR clone calling, in-frame beta chains kept. Merged by CDR3 protein, the rows form single entries marked with the most common genes and DNA. The V and J calls reflect TCRdb's pipeline rather than the authors' work. The sample records 14,000 to 15,000 distinct CDR3 sequences, roughly two fifths of which are singletons. The ten largest account for roughly 8.8% of the sample.

This sequence uses TRBV12-3 or TRBV12-4 and TRBJ2-1, with 9 bases matching TRBD2. The sequencing input was CD4+ T cells from blood, cultured in vitro. The sequence derives from a human donor who had recovered from COVID-19. The nucleotide sequence reads TGTGCCAGCAGGCCGGCAGGTGCGGGAGGGATCTACAATGAGCAGTTCTTC. Its product reads: CASRPAGAGGIYNEQFF.